The rows below give T cell receptor beta chains drawn from one sample of a study of tumor-infiltrating lymphocytes in primary liver carcinoma. A single record per CDR3 protein comes from TCRdb applying MiXCR to the multiplex PCR reads. The sample includes about 44,000 distinct CDR3 sequences, 70% to 80% of them seen just once. What was sequenced was liver tumor tissue from sampling region 3. Receptor source: a man in his forties or fifties with primary liver carcinoma and hepatitis B virus infection. Both conserved end residues are part of each CDR3. Each record gives: D gene, V gene, J gene, clone size, CDR3 protein, CDR3 DNA. The D gene is left open where the match is weak. Size tells how often a clone was seen (once, few, many) or the class of an expanded clone, and some rows leave it out.

d_gene: TRBD2
v_gene: TRBV6-2/TRBV6-3
j_gene: TRBJ2-7
abundance: -
CDR3aa: CTSSYRGLATYEQYF
CDR3nt: TGTACTAGCAGTTACCGAGGACTAGCTACGTACGAGCAGTACTTC

d_gene: TRBD2
v_gene: TRBV11-2
j_gene: TRBJ2-3
abundance: -
CDR3aa: CASSLDAGGPIDTQYF
CDR3nt: TGTGCCAGCAGCTTAGATGCGGGGGGCCCCATAGATACGCAGTATTTT

d_gene: TRBD1
v_gene: TRBV7-8
j_gene: TRBJ2-5
abundance: -
CDR3aa: CVSGPRTGQETQYF
CDR3nt: TGTGTCAGCGGCCCTCGGACAGGGCAAGAGACCCAGTACTTC

d_gene: -
v_gene: TRBV6-6
j_gene: TRBJ2-5
abundance: -
CDR3aa: CASSIGIGKTQYF
CDR3nt: TGTGCTAGCAGCATAGGGATAGGAAAGACCCAGTACTTC

d_gene: -
v_gene: TRBV3-1
j_gene: TRBJ2-4
abundance: -
CDR3aa: CASSQDIGQWNIKYF
CDR3nt: TGTGCCAGCAGCCAAGATATCGGTCAGTGGAACATTAAGTACTTC

d_gene: -
v_gene: TRBV13
j_gene: TRBJ2-3
abundance: once
CDR3aa: CDRSLGSWGPDTQYF
CDR3nt: TGTGACAGGAGCTTAGGCAGCTGGGGGCCAGATACGCAGTATTTT

d_gene: TRBD2
v_gene: TRBV11-2
j_gene: TRBJ2-2
abundance: -
CDR3aa: CASSLYRTARRQRGAVF
CDR3nt: TGTGCCAGCAGCTTATATCGCACAGCTAGGAGACAGCGGGGAGCTGTTTTT

d_gene: -
v_gene: TRBV9
j_gene: TRBJ1-6
abundance: once
CDR3aa: CDSSVEGFSPLHF
CDR3nt: TGTGACAGCAGCGTCGAGGGGTTTTCACCCCTCCACTTT

d_gene: -
v_gene: TRBV11-2
j_gene: TRBJ2-2
abundance: -
CDR3aa: CTSSSRQASDTGELFF
CDR3nt: TGTACCAGCAGTTCCAGACAGGCTTCGGACACCGGGGAGCTGTTTTTT

d_gene: -
v_gene: TRBV29-1
j_gene: TRBJ2-5
abundance: -
CDR3aa: CSVGHGETHYF
CDR3nt: TGCAGCGTAGGGCATGGAGAGACCCATTACTTC

d_gene: -
v_gene: TRBV4-1
j_gene: TRBJ1-1
abundance: -
CDR3aa: CASGRPGTEAFF
CDR3nt: TGCGCCAGCGGTCGACCTGGAACTGAAGCTTTCTTT

d_gene: TRBD2
v_gene: TRBV11-1
j_gene: TRBJ2-3
abundance: -
CDR3aa: CTSSKGLAVSTDTKYF
CDR3nt: TGTACTAGCAGCAAGGGACTAGCGGTTAGCACAGATACGAAGTATTTT

d_gene: -
v_gene: TRBV28
j_gene: TRBJ1-1
abundance: -
CDR3aa: CASSTKGREAFF
CDR3nt: TGTGCCAGCAGTACAAAGGGAAGGGAAGCTTTCTTT

d_gene: -
v_gene: TRBV11-1
j_gene: TRBJ2-7
abundance: -
CDR3aa: CASGLRFDYGTYERYF
CDR3nt: TGTGCCAGTGGCTTACGTTTTGATTACGGTACCTACGAGCGGTACTTC

d_gene: TRBD2
v_gene: TRBV10-2
j_gene: TRBJ2-5
abundance: -
CDR3aa: CVSRETSRAGTQYF
CDR3nt: TGCGTCAGCAGAGAGACTAGCAGGGCGGGGACCCAGTACTTC

d_gene: -
v_gene: TRBV7-2
j_gene: TRBJ1-5
abundance: -
CDR3aa: CASSPFNRNQPQHF
CDR3nt: TGTGCCAGCAGCCCATTCAATCGGAATCAGCCCCAGCATTTT

d_gene: -
v_gene: TRBV11-2
j_gene: TRBJ2-7
abundance: -
CDR3aa: CAGSLFGAKERYF
CDR3nt: TGCGCCGGCAGCTTATTCGGGGCGAAAGAGCGGTACTTC

d_gene: -
v_gene: TRBV27
j_gene: TRBJ2-1
abundance: few
CDR3aa: CASSPFRRGSYNEQFF
CDR3nt: TGTGCCAGCAGTCCCTTTAGGAGAGGGAGCTACAATGAGCAGTTCTTC

d_gene: TRBD1
v_gene: TRBV6-5
j_gene: TRBJ2-1
abundance: -
CDR3aa: CASRSRQGALLLNEQFF
CDR3nt: TGTGCCAGCAGGTCCAGACAGGGGGCCCTACTGTTAAATGAGCAGTTCTTC

d_gene: -
v_gene: TRBV6-1
j_gene: TRBJ2-3
abundance: once
CDR3aa: CASSQLARLTTDTQYF
CDR3nt: TGTGCCAGCAGTCAATTAGCGAGATTAACCACTGATACGCAGTATTTT

d_gene: TRBD1
v_gene: TRBV11-3
j_gene: TRBJ2-1
abundance: -
CDR3aa: CASSFVGQGNKQFF
CDR3nt: TGTGCCAGCAGCTTCGTTGGACAGGGCAATAAGCAGTTCTTC

d_gene: TRBD2
v_gene: TRBV11-1
j_gene: TRBJ2-1
abundance: -
CDR3aa: CASSIASLGLADNEQFF
CDR3nt: TGTGCCAGCAGCATAGCCAGTCTGGGACTAGCGGACAATGAGCAGTTCTTC